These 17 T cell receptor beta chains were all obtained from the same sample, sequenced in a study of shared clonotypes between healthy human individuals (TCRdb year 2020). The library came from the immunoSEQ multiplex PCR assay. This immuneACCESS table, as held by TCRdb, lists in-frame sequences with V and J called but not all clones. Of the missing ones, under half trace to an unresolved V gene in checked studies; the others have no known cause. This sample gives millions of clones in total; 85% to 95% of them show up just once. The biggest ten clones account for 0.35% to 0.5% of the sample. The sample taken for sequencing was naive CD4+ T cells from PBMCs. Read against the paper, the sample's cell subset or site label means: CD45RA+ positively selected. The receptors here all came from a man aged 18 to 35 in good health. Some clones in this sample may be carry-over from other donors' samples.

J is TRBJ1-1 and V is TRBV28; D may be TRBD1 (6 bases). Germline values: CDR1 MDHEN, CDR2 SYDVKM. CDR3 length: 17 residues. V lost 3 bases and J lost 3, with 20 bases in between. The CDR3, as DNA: TGTGCCAGCAGTTTGTGGTTGGCCGGGGGCGCCGACACTGAAGCTTTCTTT. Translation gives CASSLWLAGGADTEAFF.

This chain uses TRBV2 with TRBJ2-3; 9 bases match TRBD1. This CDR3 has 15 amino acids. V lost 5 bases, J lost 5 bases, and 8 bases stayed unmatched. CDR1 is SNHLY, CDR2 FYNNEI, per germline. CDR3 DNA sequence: TGTGCCAGCAGTCGGGACAGGGTCCCGGAAGATACGCAGTATTTT. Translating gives CASSRDRVPEDTQYF.

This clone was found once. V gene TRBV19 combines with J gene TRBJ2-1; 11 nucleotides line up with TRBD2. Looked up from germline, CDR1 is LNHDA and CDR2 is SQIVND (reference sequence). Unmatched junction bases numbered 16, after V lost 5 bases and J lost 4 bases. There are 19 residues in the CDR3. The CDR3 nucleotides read TGTGCCAGTAGTCCCCCGCCCGGGACTAGCGGAAAGGGGTACAATGAGCAGTTCTTC. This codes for CASSPPPGTSGKGYNEQFF.

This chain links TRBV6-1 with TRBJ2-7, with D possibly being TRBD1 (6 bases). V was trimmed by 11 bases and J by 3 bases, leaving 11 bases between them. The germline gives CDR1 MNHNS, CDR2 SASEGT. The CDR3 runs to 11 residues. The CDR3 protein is CALTGVYEQYF. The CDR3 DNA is TGTGCCCTGACAGGAGTCTACGAGCAGTACTTC.

The DNA for the CDR3 is TGTGCCTGGAGTGTGGGGCTAGCCCATTCCGTGTGGGATACGCAGTATTTT. Protein product: CAWSVGLAHSVWDTQYF. This chain uses TRBV30 with TRBJ2-3, with D tentatively TRBD1 or TRBD2 (5 bases each). Germline V CDR1 and CDR2: GTSNPN, SVGIG (reference sequence). V was shortened by 0 bases and J by 6 bases, with 22 bases between the two germline ends. CDR3 length: 17 residues.

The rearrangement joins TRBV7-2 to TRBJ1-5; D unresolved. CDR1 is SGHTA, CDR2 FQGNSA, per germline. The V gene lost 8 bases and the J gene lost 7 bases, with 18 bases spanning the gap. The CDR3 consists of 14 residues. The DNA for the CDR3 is TGTGCCAGCGGGGAGAGAGTAGGAGGACAGCCCCAGCATTTT. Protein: CASGERVGGQPQHF.

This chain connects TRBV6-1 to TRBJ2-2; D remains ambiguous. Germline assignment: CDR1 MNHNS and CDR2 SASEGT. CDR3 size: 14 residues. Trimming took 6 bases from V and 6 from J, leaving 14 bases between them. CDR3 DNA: TGTGCCAGCAGGAGAACCGGATGGGCCGGGGAGCTGTTTTTT. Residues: CASRRTGWAGELFF.

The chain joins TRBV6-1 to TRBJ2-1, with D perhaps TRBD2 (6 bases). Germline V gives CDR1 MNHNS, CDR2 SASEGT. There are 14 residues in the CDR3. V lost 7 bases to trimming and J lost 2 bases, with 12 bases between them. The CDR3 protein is CASTRLATYNEQFF. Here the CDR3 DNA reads TGTGCCAGCACCCGGCTAGCGACCTACAATGAGCAGTTCTTC.

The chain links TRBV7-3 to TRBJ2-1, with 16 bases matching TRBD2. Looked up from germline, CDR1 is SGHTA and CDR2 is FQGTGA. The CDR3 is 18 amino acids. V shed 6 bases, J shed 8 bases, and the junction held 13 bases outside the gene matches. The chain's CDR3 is CASSRTGTSGRAFDEQFF. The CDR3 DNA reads TGTGCCAGCAGTCGAACCGGGACTAGCGGGAGGGCCTTCGATGAGCAGTTCTTC.

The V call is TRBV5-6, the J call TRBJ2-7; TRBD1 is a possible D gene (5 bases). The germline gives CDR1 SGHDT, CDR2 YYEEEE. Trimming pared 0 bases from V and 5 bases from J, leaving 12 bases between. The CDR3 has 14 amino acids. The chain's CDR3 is CASSLGGAFHEQYF. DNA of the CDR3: TGTGCCAGCAGCTTGGGGGGCGCCTTCCACGAGCAGTACTTC.

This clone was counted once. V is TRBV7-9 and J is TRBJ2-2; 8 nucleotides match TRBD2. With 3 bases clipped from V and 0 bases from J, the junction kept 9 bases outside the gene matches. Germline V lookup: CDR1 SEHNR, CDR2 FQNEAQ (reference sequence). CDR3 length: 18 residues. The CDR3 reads CASSFPGGRASNTGELFF. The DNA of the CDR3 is TGTGCCAGCAGCTTTCCGGGGGGGCGCGCCTCGAACACCGGGGAGCTGTTTTTT.

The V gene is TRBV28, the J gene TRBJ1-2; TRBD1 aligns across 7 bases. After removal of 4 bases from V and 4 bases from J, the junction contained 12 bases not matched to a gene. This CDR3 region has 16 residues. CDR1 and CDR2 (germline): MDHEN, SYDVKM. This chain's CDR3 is CASSSIRGRPTYGYTF. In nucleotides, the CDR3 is TGTGCCAGCAGTTCCATTAGGGGGCGGCCTACCTATGGCTACACCTTC.

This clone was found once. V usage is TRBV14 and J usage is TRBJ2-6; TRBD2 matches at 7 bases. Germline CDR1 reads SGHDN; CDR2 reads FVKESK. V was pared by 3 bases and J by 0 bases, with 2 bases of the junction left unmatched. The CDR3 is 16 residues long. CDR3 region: CASSHAGDSGANVLTF. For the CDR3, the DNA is TGTGCCAGCAGCCACGCGGGGGACTCTGGGGCCAACGTCCTGACTTTC.

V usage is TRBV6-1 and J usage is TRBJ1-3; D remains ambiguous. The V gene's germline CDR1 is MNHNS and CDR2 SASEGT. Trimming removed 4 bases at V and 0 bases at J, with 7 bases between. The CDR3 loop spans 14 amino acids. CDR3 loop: CASSATGSGNTIYF. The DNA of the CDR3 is TGTGCCAGCAGTGCAACCGGCTCTGGAAACACCATATATTTT.

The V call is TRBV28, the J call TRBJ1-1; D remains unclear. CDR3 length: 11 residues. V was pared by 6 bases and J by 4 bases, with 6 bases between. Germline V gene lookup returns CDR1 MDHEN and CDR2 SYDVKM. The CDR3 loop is CASRFGTEAFF. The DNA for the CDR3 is TGTGCCAGCAGATTCGGCACTGAAGCTTTCTTT.

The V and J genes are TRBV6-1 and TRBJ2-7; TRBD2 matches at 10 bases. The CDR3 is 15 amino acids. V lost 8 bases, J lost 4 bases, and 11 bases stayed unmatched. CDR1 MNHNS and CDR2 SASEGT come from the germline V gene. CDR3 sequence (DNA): TGTGCCAGCCGGAGCGGGCTAGCGGGAGAATACGAGCAGTACTTC. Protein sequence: CASRSGLAGEYEQYF.

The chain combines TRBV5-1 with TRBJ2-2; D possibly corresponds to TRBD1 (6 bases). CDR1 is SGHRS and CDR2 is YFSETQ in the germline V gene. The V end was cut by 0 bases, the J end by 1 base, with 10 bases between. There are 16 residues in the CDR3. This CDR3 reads CASSLAETGNTGELFF. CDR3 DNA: TGCGCCAGCAGCTTGGCTGAGACAGGGAACACCGGGGAGCTGTTTTTT.